This entry concerns a single T cell receptor beta chain. Antigen unknown. These data are taken from a study of T cells in localized non-small cell lung cancer. Free of atypia, the adjacent lung was collected at least 2 cm away from the tumor margin. Overall study results and limits: Researchers found a median roughly 56 of the top 100 tumor clones in adjacent lung. Sequence data derive from only one tumor region, so heterogeneity remains possible. Uninvolved nearby lung showed the greatest T cell clonality, exceeding that found in tumor.

TCRdb's copy holds only in-frame clones and misses some; the assay was immunoSEQ multiplex PCR. The table shows over a thousand clones, with roughly 23% occurring only once. Trimming left V 4 bases short and J 5 bases short, with 12 bases between. Germline loops: CDR1 SGHRS, CDR2 YFSETQ. This CDR3 is 14 amino acids long. The gene calls are TRBV5-1 and TRBJ1-4, with D maybe TRBD1 (5 bases). The source was normal lung tissue next to the tumor, collected before any cancer treatment. This sequence originates from a female donor older than 55 with stage I squamous cell lung carcinoma. The DNA for the CDR3 is TGCGCCAGCAGCCCGGGACGGATGAATGAAAAACTGTTTTTT. Translated: CASSPGRMNEKLFF.